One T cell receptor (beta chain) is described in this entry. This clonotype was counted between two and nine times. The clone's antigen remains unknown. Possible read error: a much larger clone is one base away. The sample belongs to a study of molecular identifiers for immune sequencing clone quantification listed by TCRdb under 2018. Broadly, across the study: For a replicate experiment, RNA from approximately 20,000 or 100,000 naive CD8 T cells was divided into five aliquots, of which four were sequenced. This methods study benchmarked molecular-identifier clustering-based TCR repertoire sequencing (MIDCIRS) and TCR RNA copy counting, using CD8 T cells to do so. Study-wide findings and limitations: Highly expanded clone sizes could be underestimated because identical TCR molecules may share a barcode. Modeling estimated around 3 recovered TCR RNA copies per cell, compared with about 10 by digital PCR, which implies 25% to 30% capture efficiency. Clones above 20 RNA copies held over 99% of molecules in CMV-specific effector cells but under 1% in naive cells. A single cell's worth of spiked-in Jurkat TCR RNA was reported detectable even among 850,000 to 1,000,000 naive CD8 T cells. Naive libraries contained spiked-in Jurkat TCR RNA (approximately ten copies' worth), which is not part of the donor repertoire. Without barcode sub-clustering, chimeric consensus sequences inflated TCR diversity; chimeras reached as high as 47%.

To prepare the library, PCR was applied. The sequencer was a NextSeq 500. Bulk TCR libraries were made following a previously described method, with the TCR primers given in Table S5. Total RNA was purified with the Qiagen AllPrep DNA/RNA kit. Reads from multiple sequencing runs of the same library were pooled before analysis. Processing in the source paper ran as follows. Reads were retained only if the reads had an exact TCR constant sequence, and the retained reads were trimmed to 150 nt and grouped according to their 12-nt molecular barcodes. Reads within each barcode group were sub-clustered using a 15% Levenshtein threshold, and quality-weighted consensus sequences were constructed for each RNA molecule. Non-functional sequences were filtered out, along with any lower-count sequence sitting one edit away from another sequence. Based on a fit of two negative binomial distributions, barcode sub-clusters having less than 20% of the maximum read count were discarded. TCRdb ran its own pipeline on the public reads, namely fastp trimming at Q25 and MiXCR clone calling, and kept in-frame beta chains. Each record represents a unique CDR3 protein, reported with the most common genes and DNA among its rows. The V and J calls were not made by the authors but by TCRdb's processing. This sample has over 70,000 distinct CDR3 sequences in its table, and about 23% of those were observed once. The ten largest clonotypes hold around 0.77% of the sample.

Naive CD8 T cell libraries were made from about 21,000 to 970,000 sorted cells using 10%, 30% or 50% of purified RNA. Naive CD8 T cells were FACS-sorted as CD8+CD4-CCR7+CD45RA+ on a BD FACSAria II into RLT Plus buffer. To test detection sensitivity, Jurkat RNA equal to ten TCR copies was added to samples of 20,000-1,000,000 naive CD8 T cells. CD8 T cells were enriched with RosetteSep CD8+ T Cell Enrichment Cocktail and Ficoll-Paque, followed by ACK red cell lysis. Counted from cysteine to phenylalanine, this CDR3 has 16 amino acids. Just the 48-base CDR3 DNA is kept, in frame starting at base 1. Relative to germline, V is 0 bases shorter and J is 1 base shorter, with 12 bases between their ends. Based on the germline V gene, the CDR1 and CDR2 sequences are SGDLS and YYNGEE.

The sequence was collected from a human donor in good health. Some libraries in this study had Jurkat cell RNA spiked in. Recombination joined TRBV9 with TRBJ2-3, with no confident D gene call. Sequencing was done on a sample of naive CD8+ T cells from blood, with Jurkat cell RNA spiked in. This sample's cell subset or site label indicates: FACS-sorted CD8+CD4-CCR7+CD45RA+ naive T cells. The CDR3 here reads CASSVEEVLRTDTQYF. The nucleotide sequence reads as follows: TGTGCCAGCAGCGTAGAAGAGGTCCTTCGCACAGATACGCAGTATTTT.